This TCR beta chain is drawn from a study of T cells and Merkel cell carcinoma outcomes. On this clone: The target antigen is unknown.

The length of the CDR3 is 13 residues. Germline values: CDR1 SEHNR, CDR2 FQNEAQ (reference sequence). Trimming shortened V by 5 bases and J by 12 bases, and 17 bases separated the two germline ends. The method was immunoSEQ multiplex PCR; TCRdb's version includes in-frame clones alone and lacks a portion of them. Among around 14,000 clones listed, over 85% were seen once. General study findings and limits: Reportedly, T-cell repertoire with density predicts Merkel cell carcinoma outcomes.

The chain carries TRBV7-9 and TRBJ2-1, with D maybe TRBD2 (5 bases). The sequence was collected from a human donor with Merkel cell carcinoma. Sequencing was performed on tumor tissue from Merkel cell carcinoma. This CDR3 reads CASSLNVAYGQFF. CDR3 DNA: TGTGCCAGCAGCCTAAACGTAGCGTATGGGCAGTTCTTC. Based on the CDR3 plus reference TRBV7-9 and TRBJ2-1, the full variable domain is DTGVSQNPRHKITKRGQNVTFRCDPISEHNRLYWYRQTLGQGPEFLTYFQNEAQLEKSRLLSDRFSAERPKGSFSTLEIQRTEQGDSAMYLCASSLNVAYGQFFGPGTRLTVL.